The 11 T cell receptor beta chains in this list originate from one sample, sequenced in a study of blood T cell repertoires in COVID-19. Only in-frame clones appear in the TCRdb table, and some are missing; sequencing was by immunoSEQ multiplex PCR. This sample has under 250,000 clones; roughly 83% occur once, and the top ten carry approximately 13%. The specimen was peripheral blood. The receptors shown here come from an elderly man with acute or convalescent COVID-19.

The chain is built from TRBV4-1 and TRBJ2-7, with TRBD1 identical over 9 bases. Germline CDR1 and CDR2: MGHRA and YSYEKL. The CDR3 has 16 residues. V lost 4 bases to trimming and J lost 2 bases; unmatched junction nucleotides: 9. CDR3 coding DNA: TGCGCCAGCAGCCGAGTAGGACAGGGGAAACCCTACGAGCAGTACTTC. Translating gives CASSRVGQGKPYEQYF.

This clone was seen more than once but under ten times. The rearrangement links TRBV21-1 to TRBJ2-7; the table gives TRBD1 as D, unverified against the DNA. TRBV21-1 is shown as a pseudogene. The CDR3 totals 15 residues. The CDR3 bases are TGTGCCAGCAGCCCCTCTCGACAGGGGAGATACGAGCAGTACTTC. Translating gives CASSPSRQGRYEQYF.

The rearrangement links TRBV19 to TRBJ1-3; possibly TRBD1 for D (5 bases). CDR1 and CDR2 (germline): LNHDA, SQIVND (reference sequence). V lost 3 bases, J lost 0 bases, and 21 bases lay in between. CDR3 size: 19 residues. CDR3 protein: CASSIGTLGQLHSGNTIYF. Here the CDR3 DNA reads TGTGCCAGTAGTATTGGGACTTTGGGGCAGCTTCACTCTGGAAACACCATATATTTT.

J is TRBJ2-7 and V is TRBV3-1 (or the pseudogene TRBV3-2); D not certain. The V gene lost 0 bases and the J gene lost 8 bases, with 14 bases spanning the gap. There are 14 residues in the CDR3. Germline values: CDR1 LGHDT, CDR2 YNNKEL (reference sequence). The CDR3 loop reads CASSQDSSTKQQYF. CDR3 nucleotides: TGTGCCAGCAGCCAAGATAGCAGTACTAAGCAGCAGTACTTC.

In this sample, this clone turned up once. The J gene is TRBJ1-2, the V gene TRBV4-2; 7 bases map to TRBD1. The CDR3 has 15 amino acids. The germline V gene encodes CDR1 LGHNA and CDR2 YNFKEQ. V gave up 0 bases and J gave up 1 base; unmatched junction bases: 2. CDR3 bases: TGTGCCAGCAGCCAAGATACAGGGGATAACTATGGCTACACCTTC. Translating it yields CASSQDTGDNYGYTF.

The chain links TRBV19 to TRBJ2-1, with 8 nucleotides matching TRBD2. V lost 8 bases, J lost 0 bases, and 9 bases stayed unmatched. CDR3 size: 16 residues. The germline CDR1 and CDR2 sequences are LNHDA and SQIVND (reference sequence). This CDR3 reads CASAPPGGSSYNEQFF. CDR3 sequence (DNA): TGTGCCAGTGCCCCCCCGGGGGGGAGCTCCTACAATGAGCAGTTCTTC.

The rearrangement joins TRBV19 to TRBJ1-1; maybe TRBD1 (5 bases). The V and J ends lost 6 bases and 7 bases respectively, with 15 bases between them. The CDR3 contains 13 residues. Per the germline V gene, CDR1 is LNHDA and CDR2 is SQIVND (reference sequence). The CDR3 region is CASSPSTGREAFF. The CDR3 DNA sequence: TGTGCCAGTAGCCCATCAACAGGACGTGAAGCTTTCTTT.

The rearrangement joins TRBV6-1 to TRBJ1-2; D ambiguous. This CDR3 region has 13 residues. Per germline, CDR1 MNHNS and CDR2 SASEGT. V was shortened by 0 bases and J by 8 bases, with 10 bases between the two germline ends. CDR3 sequence (DNA): TGTGCCAGCAGTGAAGCGCATCAGGTCGGCTACACCTTC. It specifies CASSEAHQVGYTF.

The V gene is TRBV20-1, the J gene TRBJ1-2; D unclear. Trimming cost V 5 bases and J 8 bases, with 9 bases left between them. Germline V gene sequence: CDR1 DFQATT, CDR2 SNEGSKA (reference sequence). The CDR3 loop spans 10 amino acids. The CDR3 is CSASLNGYTF. The CDR3 coding sequence is TGCAGTGCTTCCCTAAACGGCTACACCTTC.

This clone was counted once. The chain recombines TRBV7-3 with TRBJ1-2, with D possibly TRBD1 on 6 matching bases. This CDR3 comprises 15 residues. V was cut by 6 bases and J by 5 bases, with 19 bases left in between. Germline V gene sequence: CDR1 SGHTA, CDR2 FQGTGA. The CDR3 spells CASRDPGRGAYGYTF. For the CDR3, the DNA is TGTGCCAGCAGAGATCCGGGCAGGGGAGCATATGGCTACACCTTC.

The table lists this clone with a few counts. The J gene is TRBJ1-4, the V gene TRBV4-2; 7 bases match TRBD1. The CDR3 is 13 residues long. Germline CDR1 reads LGHNA; CDR2 reads YNFKEQ. J was trimmed by 6 bases and V by 5 bases; bases with no gene match: 3. CDR3 protein: CASSYGQDEKLFF. The CDR3 DNA sequence: TGTGCCAGCAGCTACGGACAGGATGAAAAACTGTTTTTT.